These T cell receptor beta chains were read from a single sample in a study of identical twins. TCRdb re-analysed the 5' RACE reads in MiXCR, keeping a single row per CDR3 protein. This sample yields 1.5 million to 2 million distinct CDR3 sequences, of which more than 30% are seen a single time; about 0.3% belongs to the top ten. The sequencing input was cord blood. Every receptor here comes from a newborn girl in good health. CDR3s include the opening cysteine and the closing phenylalanine or tryptophan. The D gene is left open where the match is weak. Only part of the rows carry a size: once, few, many, or a class if the clone is expanded.

DNA	CDR3	D	V	J	size	length
TGCAGCGTTGAAGATCGTGTTAGCGGGGTCACCTACGAGCAGTACTTC	CSVEDRVSGVTYEQYF	TRBD2	TRBV29-1	TRBJ2-7	few	16
TGTGCCAGCACCGAGCCCGTTGGGGACAGGGCCTACGAGCAGTACTTC	CASTEPVGDRAYEQYF	TRBD1	TRBV7-9	TRBJ2-7	-	16
TGTGCCTGGAGGGGACTAGCCCAAGAGACCCAGTACTTC	CAWRGLAQETQYF	TRBD2	TRBV30	TRBJ2-5	-	13
TGTGCCAGCAGTTTGGGGGCACGGTATGGCTACACCTTC	CASSLGARYGYTF	-	TRBV12-3/TRBV12-4	TRBJ1-2	-	13
TGTGCCAGCAGCCAAGAAGAGAGGGTAGCGGGGGGCCAAGAGACCCAGTACTTC	CASSQEERVAGGQETQYF	TRBD2	TRBV3-1	TRBJ2-5	-	18
TGCAGTGCTAGGAGGGGCATTCCAGATACGCAGTATTTT	CSARRGIPDTQYF	-	TRBV20-1	TRBJ2-3	-	13
TGTGCCAGCAGCCGAGAGGAGACCCAGTACTTC	CASSREETQYF	-	TRBV5-1	TRBJ2-5	many	11
TGTGCCAGCAGCCAAGAGGGGACTAGCGGGTACAATGAGCAGTACTTC	CASSQEGTSGYNEQYF	TRBD2	TRBV4-2	TRBJ2-7	-	16
TGTGCCAGCAGCTGGGGCGGGGGGGTCTCCTACGAGCAGTACTTC	CASSWGGGVSYEQYF	TRBD2	TRBV7-2	TRBJ2-7	few	15
TGTGCCAGCAGTCCACGTGTGGGGGAGCTGTTTTTT	CASSPRVGELFF	-	TRBV28	TRBJ2-2	-	12
TGCGCCAGCAGCTTTGGTCAGGGCACCAACGTCCTGACTTTC	CASSFGQGTNVLTF	-	TRBV5-1	TRBJ2-6	-	14
TGTGCCAGCAGCAACACGGGGGGAGGAACCTACGAGCAGTACTTC	CASSNTGGGTYEQYF	TRBD2	TRBV11-2	TRBJ2-7	few	15
TGTGCCAGCAGTGGGGCTCTCCCTCGGGACGTCTACAATGAGCAGTTCTTC	CASSGALPRDVYNEQFF	-	TRBV25-1	TRBJ2-1	few	17
TGCAGCGTTGGCATGACAGGGCTTAAGAGCGAGCAGTACTTC	CSVGMTGLKSEQYF	TRBD1	TRBV29-1	TRBJ2-7	few	14
TGTGCCAGCAGACGGACTACCTTTTGGGCAGATGCGCAGTATTTT	CASRRTTFWADAQYF	-	TRBV12-3/TRBV12-4	TRBJ2-3	-	15